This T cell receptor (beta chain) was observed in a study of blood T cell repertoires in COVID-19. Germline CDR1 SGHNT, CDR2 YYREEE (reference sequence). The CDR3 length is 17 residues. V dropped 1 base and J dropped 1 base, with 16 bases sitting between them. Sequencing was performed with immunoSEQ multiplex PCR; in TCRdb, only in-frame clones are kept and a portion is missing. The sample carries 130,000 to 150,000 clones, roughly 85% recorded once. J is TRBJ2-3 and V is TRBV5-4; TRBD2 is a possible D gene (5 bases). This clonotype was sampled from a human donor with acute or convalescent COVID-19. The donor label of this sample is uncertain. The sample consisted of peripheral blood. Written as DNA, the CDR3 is TGTGCCAGCAGCTTGTTCCCTGCGGGCCTACGCACAGATACGCAGTATTTT. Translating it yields CASSLFPAGLRTDTQYF.